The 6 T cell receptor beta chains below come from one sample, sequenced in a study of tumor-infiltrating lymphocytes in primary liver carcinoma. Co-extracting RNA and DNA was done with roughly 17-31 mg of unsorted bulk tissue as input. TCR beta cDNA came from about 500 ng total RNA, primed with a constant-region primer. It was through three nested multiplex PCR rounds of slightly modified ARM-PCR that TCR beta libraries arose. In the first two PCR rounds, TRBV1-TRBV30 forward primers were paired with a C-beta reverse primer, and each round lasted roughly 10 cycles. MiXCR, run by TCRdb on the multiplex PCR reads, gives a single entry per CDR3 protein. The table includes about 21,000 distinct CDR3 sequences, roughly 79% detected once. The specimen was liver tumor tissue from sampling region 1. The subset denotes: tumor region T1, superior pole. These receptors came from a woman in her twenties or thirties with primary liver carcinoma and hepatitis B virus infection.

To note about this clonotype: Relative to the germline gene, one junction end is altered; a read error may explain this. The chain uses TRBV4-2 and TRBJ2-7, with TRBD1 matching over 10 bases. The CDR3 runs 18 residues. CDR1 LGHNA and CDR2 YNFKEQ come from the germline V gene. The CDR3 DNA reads TGTGCCAGTAGCCAAGAACCCCTAGGACAGGGGGGACCGCGCGAGCAGTACTTC. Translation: CASSQEPLGQGGPREQYF.

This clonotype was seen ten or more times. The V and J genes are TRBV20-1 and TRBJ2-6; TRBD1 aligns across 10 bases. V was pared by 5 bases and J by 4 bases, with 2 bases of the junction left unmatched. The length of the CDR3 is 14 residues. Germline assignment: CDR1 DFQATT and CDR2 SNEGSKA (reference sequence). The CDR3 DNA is TGCAGTGCTTGGGACAGGGGCGGGGCCAACGTCCTGACTTTC. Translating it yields CSAWDRGGANVLTF.

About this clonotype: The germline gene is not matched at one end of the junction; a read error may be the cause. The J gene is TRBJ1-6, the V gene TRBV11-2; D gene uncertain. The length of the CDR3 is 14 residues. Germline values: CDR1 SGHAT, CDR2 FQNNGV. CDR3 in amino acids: CASGKGIGDSPLHF. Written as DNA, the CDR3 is TGTGCCAGCGGGAAAGGGATAGGAGATTCACCCCTACACTTT.

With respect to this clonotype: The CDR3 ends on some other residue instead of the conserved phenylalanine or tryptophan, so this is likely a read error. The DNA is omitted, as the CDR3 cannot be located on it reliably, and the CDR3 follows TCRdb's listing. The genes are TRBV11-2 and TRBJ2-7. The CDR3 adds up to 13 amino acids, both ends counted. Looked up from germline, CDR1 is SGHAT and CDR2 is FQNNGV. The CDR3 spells CASKIVGNYEQHY.

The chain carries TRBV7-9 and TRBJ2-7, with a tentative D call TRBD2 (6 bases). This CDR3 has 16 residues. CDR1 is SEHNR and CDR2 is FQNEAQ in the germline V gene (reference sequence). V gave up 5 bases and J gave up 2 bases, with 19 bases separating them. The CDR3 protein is CASSQTTGLRTYEQYF. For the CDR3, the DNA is TGTGCCAGCAGCCAAACCACGGGACTTAGAACCTACGAGCAGTACTTC. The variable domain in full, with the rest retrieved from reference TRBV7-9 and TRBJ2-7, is DTGVSQNPRHKITKRGQNVTFRCDPISEHNRLYWYRQTLGQGPEFLTYFQNEAQLEKSRLLSDRFSAERPKGSFSTLEIQRTEQGDSAMYLCASSQTTGLRTYEQYFGPGTRLTVT.

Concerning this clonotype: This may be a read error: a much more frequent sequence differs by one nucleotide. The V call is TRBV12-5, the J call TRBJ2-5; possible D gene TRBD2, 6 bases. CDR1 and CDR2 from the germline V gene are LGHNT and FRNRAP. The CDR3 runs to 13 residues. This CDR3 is CVSGFDAGETQYF. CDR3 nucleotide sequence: TGTGTTAGTGGTTTCGACGCGGGGGAGACCCAGTACTTC.